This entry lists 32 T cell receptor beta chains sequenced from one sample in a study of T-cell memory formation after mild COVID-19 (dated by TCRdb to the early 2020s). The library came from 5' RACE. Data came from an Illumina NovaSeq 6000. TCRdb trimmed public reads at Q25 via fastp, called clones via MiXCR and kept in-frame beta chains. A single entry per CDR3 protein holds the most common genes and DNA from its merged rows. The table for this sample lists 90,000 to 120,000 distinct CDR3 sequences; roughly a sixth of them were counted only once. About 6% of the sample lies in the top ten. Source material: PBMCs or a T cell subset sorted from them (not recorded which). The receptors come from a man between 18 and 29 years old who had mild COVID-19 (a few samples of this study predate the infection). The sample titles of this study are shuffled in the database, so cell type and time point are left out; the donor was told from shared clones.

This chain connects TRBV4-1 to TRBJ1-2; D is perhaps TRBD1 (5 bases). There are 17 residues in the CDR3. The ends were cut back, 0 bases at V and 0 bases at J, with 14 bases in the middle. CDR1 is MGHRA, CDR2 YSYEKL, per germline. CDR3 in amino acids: CASSQDRWGFANYGYTF. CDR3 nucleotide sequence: TGCGCCAGCAGCCAAGATAGATGGGGCTTCGCTAACTATGGCTACACCTTC.

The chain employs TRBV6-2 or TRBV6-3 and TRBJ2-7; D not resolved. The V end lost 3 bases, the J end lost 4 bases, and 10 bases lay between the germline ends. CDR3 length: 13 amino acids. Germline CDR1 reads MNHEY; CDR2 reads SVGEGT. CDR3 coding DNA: TGTGCCAGCAGTTATGGGCCTCAGTACGAGCAGTACTTC. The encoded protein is CASSYGPQYEQYF.

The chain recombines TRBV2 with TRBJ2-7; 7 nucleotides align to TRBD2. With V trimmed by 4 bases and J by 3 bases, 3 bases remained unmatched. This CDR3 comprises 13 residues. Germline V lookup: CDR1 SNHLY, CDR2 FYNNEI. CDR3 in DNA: TGTGCCAGCAGTGGGGGAGGGAACTACGAGCAGTACGTC. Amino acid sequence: CASSGGGNYEQYV.

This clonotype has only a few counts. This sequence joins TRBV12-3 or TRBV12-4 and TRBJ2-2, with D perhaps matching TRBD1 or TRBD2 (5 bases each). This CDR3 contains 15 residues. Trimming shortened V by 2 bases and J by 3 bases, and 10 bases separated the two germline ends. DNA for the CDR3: TGTGCCAGCAGTTTAATCCAGGGAGACACCGGGGAGCTGTTTTTT. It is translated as CASSLIQGDTGELFF.

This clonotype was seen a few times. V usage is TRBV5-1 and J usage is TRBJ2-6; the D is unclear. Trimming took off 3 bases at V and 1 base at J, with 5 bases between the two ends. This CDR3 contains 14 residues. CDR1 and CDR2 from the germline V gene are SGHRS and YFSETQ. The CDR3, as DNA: TGCGCCAGCAGCTGGGGTTCTGGGGCCAACGTCCTGACTTTC. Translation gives CASSWGSGANVLTF.

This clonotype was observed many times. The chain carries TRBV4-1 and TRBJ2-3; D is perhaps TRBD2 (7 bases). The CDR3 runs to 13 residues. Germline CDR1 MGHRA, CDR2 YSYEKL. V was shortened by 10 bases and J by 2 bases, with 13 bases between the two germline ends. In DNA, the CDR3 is TGCGCCACCAGGGGACTATCCACAGATACGCAGTATTTT. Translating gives CATRGLSTDTQYF.

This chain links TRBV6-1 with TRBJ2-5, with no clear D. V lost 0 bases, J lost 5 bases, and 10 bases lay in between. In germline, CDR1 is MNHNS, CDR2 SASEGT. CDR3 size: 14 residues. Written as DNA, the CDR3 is TGTGCCAGCAGTGAAGCGAAGGGTGAGGAGACCCAGTACTTC. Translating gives CASSEAKGEETQYF.

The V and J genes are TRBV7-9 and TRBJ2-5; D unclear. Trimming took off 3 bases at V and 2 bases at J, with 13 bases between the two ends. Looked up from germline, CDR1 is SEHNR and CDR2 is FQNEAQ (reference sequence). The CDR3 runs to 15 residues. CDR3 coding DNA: TGTGCCAGCAGCTTGAGACGGGTCATTCAAGAGACCCAGTACTTC. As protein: CASSLRRVIQETQYF.

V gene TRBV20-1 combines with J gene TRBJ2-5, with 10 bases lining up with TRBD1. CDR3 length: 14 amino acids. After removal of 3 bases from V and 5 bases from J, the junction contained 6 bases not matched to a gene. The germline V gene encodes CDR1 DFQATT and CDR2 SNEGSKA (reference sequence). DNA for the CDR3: TGCAGTGCTAGCAGGACAGGGGGTGGGGAGACCCAGTACTTC. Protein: CSASRTGGGETQYF.

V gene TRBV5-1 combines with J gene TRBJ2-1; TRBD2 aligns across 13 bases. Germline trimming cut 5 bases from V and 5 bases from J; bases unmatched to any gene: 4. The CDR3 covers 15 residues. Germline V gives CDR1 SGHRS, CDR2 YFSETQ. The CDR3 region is CASRRTSGGHNEQFF. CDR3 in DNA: TGCGCCAGCAGGCGGACTAGCGGGGGCCACAATGAGCAGTTCTTC.

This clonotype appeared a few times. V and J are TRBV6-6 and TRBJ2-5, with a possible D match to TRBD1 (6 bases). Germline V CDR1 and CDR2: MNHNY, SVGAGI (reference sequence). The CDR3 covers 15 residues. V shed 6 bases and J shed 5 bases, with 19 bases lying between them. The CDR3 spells CASSPMGQVGETQYF. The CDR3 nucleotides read TGTGCCAGCAGCCCTATGGGACAAGTCGGGGAGACCCAGTACTTC.

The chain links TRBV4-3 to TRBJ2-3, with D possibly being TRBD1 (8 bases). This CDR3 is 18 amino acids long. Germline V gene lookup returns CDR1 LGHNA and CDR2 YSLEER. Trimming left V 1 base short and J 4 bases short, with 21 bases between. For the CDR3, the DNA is TGCGCCAGCAGCCAAGTTACCCCTAACAGGGGGGGGGCAGATACGCAGTATTTT. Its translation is CASSQVTPNRGGADTQYF.

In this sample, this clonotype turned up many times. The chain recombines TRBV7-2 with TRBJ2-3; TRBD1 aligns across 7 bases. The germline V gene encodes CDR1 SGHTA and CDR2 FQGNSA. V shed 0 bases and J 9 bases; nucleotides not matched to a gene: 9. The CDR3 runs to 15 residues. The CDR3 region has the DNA TGTGCCAGCAGCTTAGCGCCTCAGGGGGTCAGAACGCAGTATTTT. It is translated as CASSLAPQGVRTQYF.

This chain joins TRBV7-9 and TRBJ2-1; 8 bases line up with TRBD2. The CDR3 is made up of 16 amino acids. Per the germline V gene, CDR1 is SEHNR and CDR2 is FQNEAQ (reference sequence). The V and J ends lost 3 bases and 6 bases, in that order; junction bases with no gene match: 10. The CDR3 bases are TGTGCCAGCAGCTTTGGGGCGGGACTAGGACCCAATGAGCAGTTCTTC. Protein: CASSFGAGLGPNEQFF. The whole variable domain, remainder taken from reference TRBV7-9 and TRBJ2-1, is DTGVSQNPRHKITKRGQNVTFRCDPISEHNRLYWYRQTLGQGPEFLTYFQNEAQLEKSRLLSDRFSAERPKGSFSTLEIQRTEQGDSAMYLCASSFGAGLGPNEQFFGPGTRLTVL.

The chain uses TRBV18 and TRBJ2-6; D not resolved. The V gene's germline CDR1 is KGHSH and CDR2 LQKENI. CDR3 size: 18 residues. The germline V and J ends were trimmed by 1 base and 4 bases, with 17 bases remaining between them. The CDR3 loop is CASSPQRRFGSGANVLTF. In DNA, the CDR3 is TGTGCCAGCTCACCACAAAGACGGTTCGGCTCCGGGGCCAACGTCCTGACTTTC.

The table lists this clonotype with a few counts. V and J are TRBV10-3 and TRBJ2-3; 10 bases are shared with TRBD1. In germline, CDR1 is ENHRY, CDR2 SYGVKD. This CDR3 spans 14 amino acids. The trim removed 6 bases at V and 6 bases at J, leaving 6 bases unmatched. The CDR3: CAISGTGVKDTQYF. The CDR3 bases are TGTGCCATCAGCGGGACAGGGGTCAAGGATACGCAGTATTTT.

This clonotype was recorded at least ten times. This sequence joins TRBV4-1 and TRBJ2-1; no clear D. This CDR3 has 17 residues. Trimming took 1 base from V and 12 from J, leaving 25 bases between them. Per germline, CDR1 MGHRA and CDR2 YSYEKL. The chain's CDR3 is CASSQAPDHPAGEMQFF. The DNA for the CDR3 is TGCGCCAGCAGCCAAGCCCCGGACCATCCCGCCGGCGAGATGCAGTTCTTC.

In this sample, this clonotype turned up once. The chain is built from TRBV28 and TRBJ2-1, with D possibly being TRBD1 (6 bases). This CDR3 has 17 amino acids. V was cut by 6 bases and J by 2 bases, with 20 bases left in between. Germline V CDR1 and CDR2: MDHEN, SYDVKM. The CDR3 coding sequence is TGTGCCAGCAGCCGAGGGTCGGCGGACAGTACCTACAATGAGCAGTTCTTC. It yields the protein CASSRGSADSTYNEQFF. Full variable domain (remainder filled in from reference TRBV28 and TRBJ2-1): DVKVTQSSRYLVKRTGEKVFLECVQDMDHENMFWYRQDPGLGLRLIYFSYDVKMKEKGDIPEGYSVSREKKERFSLILESASTNQTSMYLCASSRGSADSTYNEQFFGPGTRLTVL.

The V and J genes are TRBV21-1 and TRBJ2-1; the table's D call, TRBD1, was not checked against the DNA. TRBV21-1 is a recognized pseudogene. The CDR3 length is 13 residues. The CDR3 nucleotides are TGTGCCAGCCCGGGACAGCCGTATAATGAGCAGTTCTTC. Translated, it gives CASPGQPYNEQFF.

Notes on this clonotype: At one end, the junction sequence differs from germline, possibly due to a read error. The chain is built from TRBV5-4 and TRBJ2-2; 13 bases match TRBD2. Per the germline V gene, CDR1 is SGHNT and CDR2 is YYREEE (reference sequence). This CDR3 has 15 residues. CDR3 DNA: TGTGCCAGCAGCGCGACTAGCGGGGGGACCGGGGAGCTGATTTTT. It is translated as CASSATSGGTGELIF. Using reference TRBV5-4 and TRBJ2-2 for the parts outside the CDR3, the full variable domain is ETGVTQSPTHLIKTRGQQVTLRCSSQSGHNTVSWYQQALGQGPQFIFQYYREEENGRGNFPPRFSGLQFPNYSSELNVNALELDDSALYLCASSATSGGTGELIFGEGSRLTVL.

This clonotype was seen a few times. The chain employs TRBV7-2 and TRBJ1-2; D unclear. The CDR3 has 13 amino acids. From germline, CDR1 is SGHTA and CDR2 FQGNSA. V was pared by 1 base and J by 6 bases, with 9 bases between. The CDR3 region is CASSLEQADGYTF. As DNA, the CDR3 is TGTGCCAGCAGCTTAGAGCAAGCAGATGGCTACACCTTC.

In nucleotides, the CDR3 is TGTGCCAGCAGCTTGGGGGCGGTATTTGGCCAAAAACTGTTTTTT. Its protein product is CASSLGAVFGQKLFF. The V and J genes are TRBV7-9 and TRBJ1-4; possible D gene TRBD1, 6 bases. Deletions cut 3 bases from V and 9 bases from J, with 17 bases between. CDR1 and CDR2 (germline): SEHNR, FQNEAQ (reference sequence). This CDR3 has 15 amino acids.

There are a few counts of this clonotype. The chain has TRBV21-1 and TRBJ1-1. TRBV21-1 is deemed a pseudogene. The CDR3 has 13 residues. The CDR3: CASSKTGTAVAFF. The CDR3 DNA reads TGTGCCAGCAGCAAAACCGGGACAGCGGTAGCTTTCTTT.

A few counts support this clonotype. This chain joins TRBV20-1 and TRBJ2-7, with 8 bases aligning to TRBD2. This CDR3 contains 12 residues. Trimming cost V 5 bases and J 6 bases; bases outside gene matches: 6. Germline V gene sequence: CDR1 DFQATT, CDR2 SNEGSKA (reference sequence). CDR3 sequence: CSAGTGGPEQYV. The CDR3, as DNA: TGCAGTGCTGGGACGGGAGGGCCCGAGCAGTACGTC.

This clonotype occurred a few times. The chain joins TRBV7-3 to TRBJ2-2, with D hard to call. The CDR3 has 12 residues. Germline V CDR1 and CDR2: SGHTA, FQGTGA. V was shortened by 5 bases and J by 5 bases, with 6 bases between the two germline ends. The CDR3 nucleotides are TGTGCCAGCAGCACAAGGACCGGGGAGCTGTTTTTT. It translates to CASSTRTGELFF.

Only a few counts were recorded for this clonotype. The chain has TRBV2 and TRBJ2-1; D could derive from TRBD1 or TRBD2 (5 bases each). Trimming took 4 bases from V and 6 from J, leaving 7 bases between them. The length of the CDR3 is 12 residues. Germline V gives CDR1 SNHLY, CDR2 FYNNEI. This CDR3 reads CASSGDLNEQFF. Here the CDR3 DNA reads TGTGCCAGCAGTGGGGACCTCAATGAGCAGTTCTTC. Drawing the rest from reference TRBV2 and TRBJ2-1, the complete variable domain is EPEVTQTPSHQVTQMGQEVILRCVPISNHLYFYWYRQILGQKVEFLVSFYNNEISEKSEIFDDQFSVERPDGSNFTLKIRSTKLEDSAMYFCASSGDLNEQFFGPGTRLTVL.

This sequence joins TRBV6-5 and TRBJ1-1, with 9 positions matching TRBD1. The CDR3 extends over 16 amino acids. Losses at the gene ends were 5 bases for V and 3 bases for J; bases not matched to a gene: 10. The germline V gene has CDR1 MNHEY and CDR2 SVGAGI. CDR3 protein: CASSLLPGQGHTEAFF. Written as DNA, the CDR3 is TGTGCCAGCAGTCTACTCCCGGGACAGGGACACACTGAAGCTTTCTTT.

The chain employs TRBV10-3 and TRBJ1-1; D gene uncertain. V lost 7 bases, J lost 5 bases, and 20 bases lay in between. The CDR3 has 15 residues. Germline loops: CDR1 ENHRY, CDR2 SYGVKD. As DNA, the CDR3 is TGTGCCATCAAGGGAACGTCGGGAAGGGATACTGAAGCTTTCTTT. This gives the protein CAIKGTSGRDTEAFF.

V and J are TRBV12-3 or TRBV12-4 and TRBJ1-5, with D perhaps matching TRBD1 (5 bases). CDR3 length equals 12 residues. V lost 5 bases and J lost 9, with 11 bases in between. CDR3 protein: CASSAGPGPQHF. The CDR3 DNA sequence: TGTGCCAGCAGTGCAGGGCCCGGGCCCCAGCATTTT.

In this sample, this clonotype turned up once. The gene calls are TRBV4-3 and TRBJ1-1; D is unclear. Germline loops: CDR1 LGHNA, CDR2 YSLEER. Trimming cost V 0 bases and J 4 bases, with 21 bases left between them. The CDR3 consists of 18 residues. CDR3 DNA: TGCGCCAGCAGCCAAGATCGAAGGTGGCTAGTATCGGGCACTGAAGCTTTCTTT. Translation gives CASSQDRRWLVSGTEAFF.

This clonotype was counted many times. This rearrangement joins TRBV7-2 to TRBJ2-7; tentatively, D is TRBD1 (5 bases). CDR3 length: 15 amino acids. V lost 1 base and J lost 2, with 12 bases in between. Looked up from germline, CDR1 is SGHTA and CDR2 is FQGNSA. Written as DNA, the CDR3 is TGTGCCAGCAGCTTAGATATGGCAGGGACCTACGAGCAGTACGTC. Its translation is CASSLDMAGTYEQYV.

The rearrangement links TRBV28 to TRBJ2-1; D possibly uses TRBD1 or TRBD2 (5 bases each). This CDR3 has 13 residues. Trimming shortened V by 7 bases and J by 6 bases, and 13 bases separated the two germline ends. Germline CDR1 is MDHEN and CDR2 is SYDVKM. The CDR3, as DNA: TGTGCCAGCACCTGGGGGTTTATCAATGAGCAGTTCTTC. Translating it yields CASTWGFINEQFF.